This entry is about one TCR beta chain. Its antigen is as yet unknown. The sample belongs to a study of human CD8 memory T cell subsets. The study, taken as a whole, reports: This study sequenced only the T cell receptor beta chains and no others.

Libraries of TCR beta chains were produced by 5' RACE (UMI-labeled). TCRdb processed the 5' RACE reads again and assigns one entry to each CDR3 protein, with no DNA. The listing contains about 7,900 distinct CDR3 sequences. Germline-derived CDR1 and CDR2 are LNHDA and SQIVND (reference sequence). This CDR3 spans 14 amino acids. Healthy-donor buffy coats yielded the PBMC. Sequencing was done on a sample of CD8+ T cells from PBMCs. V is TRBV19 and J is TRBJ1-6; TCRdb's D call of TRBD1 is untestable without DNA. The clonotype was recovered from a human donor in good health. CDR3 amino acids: CASTLGGANSPLHF.